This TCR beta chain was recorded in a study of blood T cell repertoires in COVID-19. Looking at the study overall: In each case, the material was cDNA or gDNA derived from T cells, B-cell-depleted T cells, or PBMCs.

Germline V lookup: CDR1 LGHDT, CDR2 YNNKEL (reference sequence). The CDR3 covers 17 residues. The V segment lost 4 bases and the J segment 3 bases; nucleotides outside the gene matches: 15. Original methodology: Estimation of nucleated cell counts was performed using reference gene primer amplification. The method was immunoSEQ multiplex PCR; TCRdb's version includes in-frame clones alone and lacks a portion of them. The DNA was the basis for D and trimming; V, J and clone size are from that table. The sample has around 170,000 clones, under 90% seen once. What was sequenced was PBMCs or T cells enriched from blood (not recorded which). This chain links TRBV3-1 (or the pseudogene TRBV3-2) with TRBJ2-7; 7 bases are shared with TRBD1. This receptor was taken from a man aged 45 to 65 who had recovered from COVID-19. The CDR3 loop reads CASSPPVTRGPYYEQYF. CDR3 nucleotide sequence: TGTGCCAGCAGCCCTCCCGTCACTAGGGGGCCATACTACGAGCAGTACTTC.